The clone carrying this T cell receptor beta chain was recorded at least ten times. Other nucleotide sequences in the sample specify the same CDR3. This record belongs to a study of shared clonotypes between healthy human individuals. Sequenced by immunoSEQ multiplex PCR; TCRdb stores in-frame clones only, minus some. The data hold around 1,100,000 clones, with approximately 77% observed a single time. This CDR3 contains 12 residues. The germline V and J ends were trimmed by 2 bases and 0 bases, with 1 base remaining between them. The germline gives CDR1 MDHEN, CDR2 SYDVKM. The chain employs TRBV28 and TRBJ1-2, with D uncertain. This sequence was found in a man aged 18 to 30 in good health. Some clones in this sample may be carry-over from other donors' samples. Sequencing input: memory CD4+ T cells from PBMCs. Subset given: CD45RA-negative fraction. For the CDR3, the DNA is TGTGCCAGCAGTTTAGCTAACTATGGCTACACCTTC. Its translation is CASSLANYGYTF.